These 27 T cell receptor beta chains share one sample of origin, sequenced in a study of T cell responses to AZD1222 COVID-19 vaccine. Assay used: immunoSEQ multiplex PCR; TCRdb lists only in-frame clones, some missing. The repertoire consists of around 66,000 clones, with approximately 85% occurring once and the leading ten covering 23%. Specimen: peripheral blood, collected on day 0 of MenACWY control vaccination. These receptors came from an adult in good health.

The chain has TRBV6-2 or TRBV6-3 and TRBJ2-5; possibly TRBD2 for D (5 bases). V lost 4 bases and J lost 7, with 16 bases in between. Germline V gene lookup returns CDR1 MNHEY and CDR2 SVGEGT. The CDR3 extends over 14 amino acids. CDR3 in amino acids: CASSFNYAGGTQYF. The CDR3 bases are TGTGCCAGCAGTTTCAATTATGCAGGAGGGACCCAGTACTTC.

V usage is TRBV5-8 and J usage is TRBJ1-3; perhaps TRBD1 as D (5 bases). Between the trimmed V and J ends, which lost 6 bases and 0 bases, there was a span of 10 bases. The V gene's germline CDR1 is SGHTS and CDR2 YDEGEE. The CDR3 spans 14 residues. For the CDR3, the DNA is TGTGCCAGCATCGGGACTCGCTCTGGAAACACCATATATTTT. Protein sequence: CASIGTRSGNTIYF.

J is TRBJ2-5 and V is TRBV20-1; D is uncertain. Trimming left V 3 bases short and J 5 bases short, with 10 bases between. CDR1 and CDR2 from the germline V gene are DFQATT and SNEGSKA (reference sequence). The CDR3 totals 12 residues. The CDR3: CSASGVAETQYF. The CDR3 DNA is TGCAGTGCTAGTGGGGTTGCGGAGACCCAGTACTTC.

This rearrangement joins TRBV7-2 to TRBJ1-1, with a weak D call TRBD1 (6 bases). The CDR3 contains 15 residues. V gave up 0 bases and J gave up 7 bases, with 15 bases separating them. Germline CDR1 SGHTA, CDR2 FQGNSA. This CDR3 reads CASSLAISGTSEAFF. The CDR3 DNA reads TGTGCCAGCAGCTTAGCCATCTCCGGGACAAGTGAAGCTTTCTTT. Full variable domain (rest looked up from reference TRBV7-2 and TRBJ1-1): GAGVSQSPSNKVTEKGKDVELRCDPISGHTALYWYRQSLGQGLEFLIYFQGNSAPDKSGLPSDRFSAERTGGSVSTLTIQRTQQEDSAVYLCASSLAISGTSEAFFGQGTRLTVV.

The genes are TRBV10-3 and TRBJ1-5, with D unresolved. Germline V gives CDR1 ENHRY, CDR2 SYGVKD. The ends were cut back, 3 bases at V and 4 bases at J, with 16 bases in the middle. This CDR3 is 16 amino acids long. Here the CDR3 DNA reads TGTGCCATCAGTGATAAGATGGCAGCCTATAATCAGCCCCAGCATTTT. Translated: CAISDKMAAYNQPQHF.

The rearrangement joins TRBV19 to TRBJ2-1, with 8 nucleotides matching TRBD1. This CDR3 has 15 residues. Germline V gene sequence: CDR1 LNHDA, CDR2 SQIVND (reference sequence). V shed 5 bases and J 7 bases; nucleotides not matched to a gene: 10. In nucleotides, the CDR3 is TGTGCCAGTAGTCCCACCCGCAGGGGGCAAAATGAGCAGTTCTTC. Its protein product is CASSPTRRGQNEQFF.

This chain uses TRBV3-1 (or the pseudogene TRBV3-2) with TRBJ1-1; no reliable D call. This CDR3 spans 14 amino acids. V dropped 5 bases and J dropped 1 base, with 11 bases sitting between them. Germline V gene lookup returns CDR1 LGHDT and CDR2 YNNKEL (reference sequence). In DNA form, the CDR3 reads TGTGCCAGCAGCAGCAAACCTTCGAACACTGAAGCTTTCTTT. This encodes CASSSKPSNTEAFF.

The chain carries TRBV7-2 and TRBJ1-6; 9 bases line up with TRBD1. Germline CDR1 and CDR2: SGHTA and FQGNSA. The CDR3 has 15 amino acids. V trimming: 1 base; J trimming: 9 bases; junction bases outside the gene matches: 4. Here the CDR3 DNA reads TGTGCCAGCAGCTTAGAGGGACAGGGTGCTTCACCCCTCCACTTT. Its translation: CASSLEGQGASPLHF.

For this clone: One junction end does not reproduce the germline sequence, and a read error may be involved. The chain couples TRBV19 to TRBJ2-1; 11 nucleotides match TRBD1. The CDR3 spans 15 residues. The germline gives CDR1 LNHDA, CDR2 SQIVND (reference sequence). The CDR3 DNA sequence: TGTGCCCGTAGTTGGGGGGGGACAGGGGGAATTGAGCAGTTCTTC. This sequence encodes CARSWGGTGGIEQFF.

This chain uses TRBV18 with TRBJ1-1; 9 bases fit TRBD1. CDR1 is KGHSH and CDR2 is LQKENI in the germline V gene. J lost 7 bases, V lost 4 bases, and 4 bases had no gene match. This CDR3 has 13 residues. The chain's CDR3 is CASSRDRDGEAFF. The DNA for the CDR3 is TGTGCCAGCTCACGGGACAGGGACGGTGAAGCTTTCTTT. The entire variable domain, with the rest obtained from reference TRBV18 and TRBJ1-1, is as follows: NAGVMQNPRHLVRRRGQEARLRCSPMKGHSHVYWYRQLPEEGLKFMVYLQKENIIDESGMPKERFSAEFPKEGPSILRIQQVVRGDSAAYFCASSRDRDGEAFFGQGTRLTVV.

The chain recombines TRBV15 with TRBJ2-5, with D tentatively TRBD2 (5 bases). Germline-derived CDR1 and CDR2 are LNHNV and YYDKDF (reference sequence). Trimming took 0 bases from V and 1 from J, leaving 9 bases between them. CDR3 length: 15 amino acids. The DNA for the CDR3 is TGTGCCACCAGCAGAGATCGAGGGCTCCAAGAGACCCAGTACTTC. Translating it yields CATSRDRGLQETQYF. The whole variable domain, remainder taken from reference TRBV15 and TRBJ2-5, is DAMVIQNPRYQVTQFGKPVTLSCSQTLNHNVMYWYQQKSSQAPKLLFHYYDKDFNNEADTPDNFQSRRPNTSFCFLDIRSPGLGDTAMYLCATSRDRGLQETQYFGPGTRLLVL.

The V and J genes are TRBV2 and TRBJ2-1; 12 positions agree with TRBD2. CDR1 is SNHLY and CDR2 is FYNNEI in the germline V gene. With V trimmed by 5 bases and J by 3 bases, 5 bases remained unmatched. This CDR3 comprises 16 residues. CDR3 in DNA: TGTGCCAGCAGTAGACTAGCGGGAGTCGACTACAATGAGCAGTTCTTC. Protein sequence: CASSRLAGVDYNEQFF.

The genes are TRBV28 and TRBJ1-2; the D is unclear. The germline V gene encodes CDR1 MDHEN and CDR2 SYDVKM. This CDR3 is 15 amino acids long. The V end was cut by 4 bases, the J end by 9 bases, with 21 bases between. The DNA for the CDR3 is TGTGCCAGCAGTTCCCAACCCCCCGGGAAATGGAGCTACACCTTC. Encoded protein: CASSSQPPGKWSYTF.

V usage is TRBV11-2 and J usage is TRBJ2-2; no firm D call. Looked up from germline, CDR1 is SGHAT and CDR2 is FQNNGV. The CDR3 runs to 14 residues. Deletions cut 3 bases from V and 0 bases from J, with 5 bases between. The DNA of the CDR3 is TGTGCCAGCAGCTTTTCCCCGAACACCGGGGAGCTGTTTTTT. Protein: CASSFSPNTGELFF.

This clone appeared once. The V and J genes are TRBV6-5 and TRBJ1-1; D is uncertain. V lost 6 bases, J lost 0 bases, and 11 bases lay in between. The CDR3 runs to 14 residues. Germline CDR1 and CDR2: MNHEY and SVGAGI. The chain's CDR3 is CASRSRGVNTEAFF. The CDR3, as DNA: TGTGCCAGCAGGTCACGCGGGGTGAACACTGAAGCTTTCTTT.

V gene TRBV6-5 combines with J gene TRBJ1-3; D unclear. Trimming left V 10 bases short and J 1 base short, with 14 bases between. Germline V lookup: CDR1 MNHEY, CDR2 SVGAGI. The CDR3 contains 14 residues. CDR3 DNA sequence: TGTGCCACTGCGGAGGCCTTGTCTGGAAACACCATATATTTT. Its protein is CATAEALSGNTIYF.

This clone was found a few times. The chain couples TRBV7-9 to TRBJ2-5; D gene unclear. Trimming pared 1 base from V and 9 bases from J, leaving 12 bases between. CDR3 length equals 13 residues. Germline V gene lookup returns CDR1 SEHNR and CDR2 FQNEAQ (reference sequence). This CDR3 is CASSLERTRAQYF. The CDR3, as DNA: TGTGCCAGCAGCTTAGAACGTACCCGGGCCCAGTACTTC.

This clone came up once. The genes are TRBV2 and TRBJ1-4; 8 nucleotides line up with TRBD1. V lost 7 bases, J lost 7 bases, and 5 bases stayed unmatched. The CDR3 sequence is 13 residues long. Germline values: CDR1 SNHLY, CDR2 FYNNEI. The CDR3, as DNA: TGTGCCAGCATCGAGGACAGGGCTGAAAAACTGTTTTTT. Translation gives CASIEDRAEKLFF. The whole variable domain, remainder taken from reference TRBV2 and TRBJ1-4, is EPEVTQTPSHQVTQMGQEVILRCVPISNHLYFYWYRQILGQKVEFLVSFYNNEISEKSEIFDDQFSVERPDGSNFTLKIRSTKLEDSAMYFCASIEDRAEKLFFGSGTQLSVL.

The J gene is TRBJ1-2, the V gene TRBV4-3, with no clear D. Looked up from germline, CDR1 is LGHNA and CDR2 is YSLEER. This CDR3 has 14 residues. V was trimmed by 1 base and J by 4 bases, leaving 10 bases between them. CDR3 DNA: TGCGCCAGCAGCCAAGGGGCAGGACCCTATGGCTACACCTTC. The encoded protein is CASSQGAGPYGYTF.

This clone was observed at least ten times. The rearrangement joins TRBV7-9 to TRBJ2-6, with D possibly TRBD2 on 5 matching bases. This CDR3 spans 16 amino acids. V was cut by 5 bases and J by 0 bases, with 11 bases left in between. The germline CDR1 and CDR2 sequences are SEHNR and FQNEAQ (reference sequence). Here the CDR3 DNA reads TGTGCCAGCAGCCCGACTATTCGCTCTGGGGCCAACGTCCTGACTTTC. Residues: CASSPTIRSGANVLTF.

The chain is built from TRBV27 and TRBJ1-2; D is undetermined. Trimming took off 5 bases at V and 2 bases at J, with 9 bases between the two ends. The germline V gene encodes CDR1 MNHEY and CDR2 SMNVEV (reference sequence). This CDR3 spans 13 amino acids. The CDR3 DNA reads TGTGCCAGCAGTGAAACTAAAAACTATGGCTACACCTTC. Its protein product is CASSETKNYGYTF.

The chain uses TRBV27 and TRBJ2-1; D not resolved. V lost 2 bases and J 0 bases, leaving 11 bases between the germline ends. This CDR3 is built from 16 residues. Germline assignment: CDR1 MNHEY and CDR2 SMNVEV (reference sequence). DNA for the CDR3: TGTGCCAGCAGTTTAATTGGGTTTAGCTCCTACAATGAGCAGTTCTTC. It encodes CASSLIGFSSYNEQFF.

The sample holds a few counts of this clone. V is TRBV11-2 and J is TRBJ1-2; D is perhaps TRBD1 (6 bases). The germline V gene has CDR1 SGHAT and CDR2 FQNNGV. Trimming stripped 5 bases from V and 6 bases from J, with 13 bases between. The CDR3 has 13 amino acids. The CDR3 sequence: CASSILQGNGYTF. CDR3 bases: TGTGCCAGCAGCATATTACAGGGAAATGGCTACACCTTC.

This chain connects TRBV5-1 to TRBJ1-3; TRBD1 is a possible D gene (5 bases). The CDR3 covers 15 residues. V gave up 2 bases and J gave up 2 bases, with 11 bases separating them. Per germline, CDR1 SGHRS and CDR2 YFSETQ. In DNA, the CDR3 is TGCGCCAGCAGCTTAGGGGTTGGTACTGGAAACACCATATATTTT. Protein sequence: CASSLGVGTGNTIYF.

The chain couples TRBV5-1 to TRBJ2-3; 14 positions agree with TRBD2. CDR1 is SGHRS and CDR2 is YFSETQ in the germline V gene. Trimming took 4 bases from V and 0 from J; bases not matched to a gene: 4. The CDR3 has 17 residues. The CDR3 nucleotides read TGCGCCAGCAGCCTAAGACTAGCGGGGGGGAGCACAGATACGCAGTATTTT. Translation: CASSLRLAGGSTDTQYF.

The rearrangement joins TRBV7-6 to TRBJ2-1; TRBD2 agrees at 7 bases. Trimming at V came to 1 base and at J to 7 bases, leaving 7 bases not matched to a gene. Germline V CDR1 and CDR2: SGHVS, FNYEAQ. CDR3 length equals 15 residues. As DNA, the CDR3 is TGTGCCAGCAGCTTAGTTGGGGGAGGGAGGAATGAGCAGTTCTTC. Amino acid sequence: CASSLVGGGRNEQFF.

J is TRBJ2-7 and V is TRBV6-5; D not resolved. Germline V gene data show CDR1 as MNHEY and CDR2 as SVGAGI. The CDR3 is 14 residues long. Trimming removed 10 bases from V and 3 bases from J, with 19 bases in between. This CDR3 reads CATDPRGSFYEQYF. In nucleotides, the CDR3 is TGTGCCACCGACCCCCGCGGCAGTTTCTACGAGCAGTACTTC.